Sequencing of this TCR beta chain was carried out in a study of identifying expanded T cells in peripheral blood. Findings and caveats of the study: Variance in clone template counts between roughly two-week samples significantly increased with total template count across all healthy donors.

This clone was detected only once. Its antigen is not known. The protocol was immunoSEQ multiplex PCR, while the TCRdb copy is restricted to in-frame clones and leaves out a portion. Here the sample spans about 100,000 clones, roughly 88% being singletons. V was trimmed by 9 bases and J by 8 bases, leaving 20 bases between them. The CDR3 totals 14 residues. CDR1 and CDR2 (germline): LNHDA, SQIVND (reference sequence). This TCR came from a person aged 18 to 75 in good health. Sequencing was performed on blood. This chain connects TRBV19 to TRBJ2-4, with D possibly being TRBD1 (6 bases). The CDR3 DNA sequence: TGTGCCAGCAGTCCTCGCACAGGGCGCGACATTCAGTACTTC. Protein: CASSPRTGRDIQYF. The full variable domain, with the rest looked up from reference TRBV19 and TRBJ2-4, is DGGITQSPKYLFRKEGQNVTLSCEQNLNHDAMYWYRQDPGQGLRLIYYSQIVNDFQKGDIAEGYSVSREKKESFPLTVTSAQKNPTAFYLCASSPRTGRDIQYFGAGTRLSVL.